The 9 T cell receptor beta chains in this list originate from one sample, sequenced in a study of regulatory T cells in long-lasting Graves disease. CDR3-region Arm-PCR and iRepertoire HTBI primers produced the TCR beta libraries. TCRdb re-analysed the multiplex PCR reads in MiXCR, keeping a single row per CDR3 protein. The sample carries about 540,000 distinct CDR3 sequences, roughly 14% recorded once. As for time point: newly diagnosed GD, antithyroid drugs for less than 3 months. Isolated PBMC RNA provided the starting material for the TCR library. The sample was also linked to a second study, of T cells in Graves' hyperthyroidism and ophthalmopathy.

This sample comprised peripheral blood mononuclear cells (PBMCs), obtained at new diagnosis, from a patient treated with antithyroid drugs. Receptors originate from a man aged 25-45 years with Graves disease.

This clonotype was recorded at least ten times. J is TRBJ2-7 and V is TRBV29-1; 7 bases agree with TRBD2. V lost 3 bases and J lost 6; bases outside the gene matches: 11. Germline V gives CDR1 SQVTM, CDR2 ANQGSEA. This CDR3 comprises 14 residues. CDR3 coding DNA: TGCAGCGTTGATATTCCAGGGAGGGCGTTCGAGCAGTACTTC. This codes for CSVDIPGRAFEQYF.

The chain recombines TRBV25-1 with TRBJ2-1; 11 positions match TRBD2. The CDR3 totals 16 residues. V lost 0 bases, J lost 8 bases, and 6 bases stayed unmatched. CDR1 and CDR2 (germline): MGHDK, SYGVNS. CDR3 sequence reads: CASSEYYSGRADEQFF. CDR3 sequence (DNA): TGTGCCAGCAGTGAATATTATAGCGGGAGGGCTGATGAGCAGTTCTTC.

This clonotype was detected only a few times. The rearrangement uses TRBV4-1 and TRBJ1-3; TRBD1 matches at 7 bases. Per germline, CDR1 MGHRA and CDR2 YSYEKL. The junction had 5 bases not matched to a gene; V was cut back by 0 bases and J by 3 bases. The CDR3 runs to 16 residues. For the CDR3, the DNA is TGCGCCAGCAGCCAAGAGGCCAGGGGGTATGGAAACACCATATATTTT. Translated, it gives CASSQEARGYGNTIYF.

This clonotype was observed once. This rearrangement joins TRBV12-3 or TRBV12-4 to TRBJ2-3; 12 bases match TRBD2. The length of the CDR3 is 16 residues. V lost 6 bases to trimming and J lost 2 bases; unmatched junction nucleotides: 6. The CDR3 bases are TGTGCCAGCAGAGAAGGACTAGCGGGGAACACAGATACGCAGTATTTT. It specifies CASREGLAGNTDTQYF.

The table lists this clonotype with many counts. CDR3 sequence (DNA): TGTGCCAGCAGTTTTGAGGGGTATACGCAGTATTTT. Amino acid sequence: CASSFEGYTQYF. The rearrangement uses TRBV12-3 or TRBV12-4 and TRBJ2-3, with D perhaps assigned TRBD1 or TRBD2 (5 bases each). V lost 3 bases, J lost 7 bases, and 8 bases lay in between. The CDR3 is 12 amino acids.

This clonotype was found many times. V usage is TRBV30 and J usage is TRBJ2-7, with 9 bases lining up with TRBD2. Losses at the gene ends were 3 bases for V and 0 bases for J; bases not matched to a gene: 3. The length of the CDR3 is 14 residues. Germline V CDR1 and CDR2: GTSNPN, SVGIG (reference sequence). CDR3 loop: CAWRTSGTSYEQYF. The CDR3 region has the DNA TGTGCCTGGAGGACTAGCGGAACCTCCTACGAGCAGTACTTC.

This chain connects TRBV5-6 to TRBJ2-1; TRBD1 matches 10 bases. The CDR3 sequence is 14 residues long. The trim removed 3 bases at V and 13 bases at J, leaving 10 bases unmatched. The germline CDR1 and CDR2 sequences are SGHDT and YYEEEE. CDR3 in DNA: TGTGCCAGCAGCTCCGGGACAGGGGTCGAGACCCAGTTCTTC. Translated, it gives CASSSGTGVETQFF.

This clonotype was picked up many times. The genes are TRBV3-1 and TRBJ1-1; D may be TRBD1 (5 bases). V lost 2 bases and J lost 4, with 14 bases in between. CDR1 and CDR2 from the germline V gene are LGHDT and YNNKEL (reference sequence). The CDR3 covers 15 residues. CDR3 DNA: TGTGCCAGCAGCCAAACCCAGGGAGTCGGCACTGAAGCTTTCTTT. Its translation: CASSQTQGVGTEAFF.

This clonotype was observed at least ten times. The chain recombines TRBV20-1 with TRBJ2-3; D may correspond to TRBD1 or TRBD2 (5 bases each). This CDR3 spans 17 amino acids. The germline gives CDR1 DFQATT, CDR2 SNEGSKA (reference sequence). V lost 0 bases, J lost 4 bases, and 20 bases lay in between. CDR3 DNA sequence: TGCAGTGCTAGAGATCTCAGTCGGGGCCCCCGGGCAGATACGCAGTATTTT. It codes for CSARDLSRGPRADTQYF.